This T cell receptor beta chain was identified in a study of spatial heterogeneity in lung cancer. Whole-study context: A unique TCR and UMI combination showed up more than ten times in raw reads, on average. Study-level findings and limits: Counts that tracked tumor mutation counts were those of expanded intratumoral alpha and beta TCRs. Nonsynonymous mutations, ubiquitous and regional, were tracked respectively by counts of ubiquitous and regional expanded TCRs.

Described time point: sample taken at primary tumor resection. Unsorted whole RNA from tumor, nontumor lung or frozen PBMC underwent sequencing. As to this clonotype: What it recognizes is unknown. Since a much larger clone is just one base distant, this may be a read error. As an off-target read in a library built for alpha chains, this beta chain has a frequency of little significance.

A single record per CDR3 protein comes from TCRdb applying MiXCR to the 5' RACE reads. This sample has about 16,000 distinct CDR3 sequences; approximately 7% occur once, and the top ten carry around 20%. The germline gives CDR1 SQVTM, CDR2 ANQGSEA. Trimming left V 6 bases short and J 5 bases short, with 19 bases between. This CDR3 is built from 14 residues. Source: lung tumor tissue, taken at surgery. This TCR was sampled from a female donor with early-stage non-small cell lung cancer. The chain uses TRBV29-1 and TRBJ2-5, with D unresolved. The CDR3 region has the DNA TGCAGCGTCGCGCCGCCCGATATGCGGGAGACCCAGTACTTC. Translated, it gives CSVAPPDMRETQYF.